This TCR beta chain is from a study of monozygotic twins with inflammatory bowel disease (dated by TCRdb to between 2018 and 2020). Notes on the research overall: The complete study included around 30 monozygotic twin pairs: 19 IBD-discordant Danish pairs and nine German pairs, of which four were IBD-concordant and five were IBD-discordant. Within discordant pairs, disease-associated traits were sought mainly by comparing IBD patients with their genetically identical healthy co-twins. Each individual had, on average, about 151 000 unique TCRalpha sequences and 181 000 unique TCRbeta sequences available for analysis.

Taken from the germline V gene (reference sequence), the CDR1 and CDR2 loops are SEHNR and FQNEAQ. From its cysteine to its phenylalanine, the CDR3 spans 17 amino acids. Only the protein sequence is given. A roughly 2.6 ml peripheral blood sample was drawn into PAXgene tubes per donor and stored at -80°C. Without T cell sorting, total RNA was isolated from whole blood using the PAXgene blood miRNA kit on an automated QIAcube. Peripheral blood from monozygotic twin pairs, either concordant or discordant for inflammatory bowel disease, underwent deep TCRalpha and TCRbeta repertoire profiling that used unique molecular barcoding. Smoking habits were recorded for all twin pairs, and individuals were classified as current, former or never smokers. Broad study findings and their caveats: IBD patients shared fewer clonotypes with other individuals than healthy twins did, most markedly in patients showing signs of disease activity. TCRbeta repertoire diversity, by inverse Simpson index, was decreased in IBD patients compared with their healthy co-twins. Repertoire similarity did not differ between concordant and discordant twins, possibly due to limited statistical power. The results gave no support for a single strong signal or clonotype linked to IBD. Because patients received different immunosuppressive treatments, the repertoires may have picked up extra background noise and variability between individuals. The analysis was unable to tell different T cell subtypes apart.

About this clonotype itself: Its antigen target is currently unknown.

Library preparation was by 5' RACE. Each TCR library was prepared from about 3,300 ng of total RNA. For each sample, cDNA synthesis with SMARTScribe reverse transcriptase was split into eight separate reactions. During cDNA synthesis, unique molecular identifiers containing a 6-nucleotide sample barcode were introduced by template switching. TCRalpha and TCRbeta cDNA was amplified by two nested PCRs of 16 and 9 cycles, with bead purification after each PCR. Before amplification, cDNA was treated with uracil DNA-glycosylase and purified using the QIAquick PCR purification kit. The second PCR was the step at which Illumina TruSeq-compatible adapters and sample-specific barcodes were added. Library quality and concentration were checked on TapeStation and Qubit, and libraries were pooled at around 5 ng each. Sequencing of the pooled libraries was done on an Illumina HiSeq2500 single-index Rapid Run using custom sequencing primers and 2 x 100 bp reads. In the source study's methods: MiGEC version 1.2.6 was used for UMI-based consensus assembly, which corrected PCR and sequencing errors. V(D)J alignment, clonotype assembly and CDR3 extraction were performed with MiXCR version 2.1.1. Normalisation of gene usage, clonotype sharing and MAIT/NKT TCR abundance was achieved by analysing the top 1000, 10 000 and 20 000 clonotypes per sample. Diversity was computed as the inverse Simpson index with the vegan R package after downsampling to 27 000 UMIs. Paired Mann-Whitney U tests were applied to discordant twin pairs, with Benjamini-Hochberg correction for multiple testing. TCRdb reanalyzed the reads, keeping one entry per CDR3 protein sequence and omitting DNA. What appears here as the V and J calls and clone size reflects TCRdb's work, not the paper's. The table of this sample itemizes about 300,000 distinct CDR3 sequences. 5.5% to 6.5% of the sample lies in the top ten.

The clonotype was recovered from a human donor with ulcerative colitis or Crohn's disease, or a healthy co-twin of an affected twin (not recorded which). The sequencing input was blood. Recombination linked TRBV7-9 to TRBJ1-4. CDR3 region: CASSGGQGARSGEKLFF.